This T cell receptor (beta chain) was identified during a study of cytomegalovirus exposure and HLA in healthy donors. General study points: Across donors, most TCRs were seen rarely, yet some public ones were widespread.

With 3 bases clipped from V and 3 bases from J, the junction kept 2 bases outside the gene matches. This CDR3 contains 15 residues. Germline loops: CDR1 SGHDT, CDR2 YYEEEE. PCR primers comprised 60 Vbeta and 13 Jbeta primers. Using immunoSEQ multiplex PCR, the repertoire was profiled, and TCRdb retains in-frame clones only, with some absent. The repertoire consists of 180,000 or so clones, with around 78% occurring once and the leading ten covering roughly 1.9%. In regard to this clone: Its antigen is currently unknown.

Input material: PBMCs. The rearrangement links TRBV5-6 to TRBJ1-6; 8 bases are a match to TRBD1. The source is a woman aged 25 to 39 in good health and CMV-seropositive. CDR3: CASSSGQGYNSPLHF. CDR3 coding DNA: TGTGCCAGCAGCTCCGGACAGGGCTATAATTCACCCCTCCACTTT.